These 11 T cell receptor beta chains were all obtained from the same sample, sequenced in a study of identical twins. TCRdb itself ran the 5' RACE reads through MiXCR, one entry per CDR3 protein. The table includes around 1.7 million distinct CDR3 sequences, about 31% detected once. Material for sequencing was cord blood. These receptors were collected from a newborn girl in good health.

The rearrangement joins TRBV20-1 to TRBJ2-3; 13 bases line up with TRBD2. The CDR3 runs to 20 residues. With 3 bases clipped from V and 0 bases from J, the junction kept 15 bases outside the gene matches. CDR1 is DFQATT, CDR2 SNEGSKA, per germline (reference sequence). CDR3: CSASLRTSGSLPGSTDTQYF. The CDR3 DNA reads TGCAGTGCTAGTCTGAGGACTAGCGGGAGCTTGCCCGGAAGCACAGATACGCAGTATTTT.

The chain joins TRBV5-1 to TRBJ2-1; no clear D. Germline lookup yields CDR1 SGHRS and CDR2 YFSETQ. The CDR3 is made up of 18 amino acids. V dropped 0 bases and J dropped 0 bases, with 16 bases sitting between them. The CDR3 region is CASSLGMVGKDSYNEQFF. The CDR3 coding sequence is TGCGCCAGCAGCTTGGGGATGGTTGGGAAGGACTCCTACAATGAGCAGTTCTTC.

This clonotype was found a few times. The rearrangement uses TRBV28 and TRBJ2-3; D ambiguous. Per germline, CDR1 MDHEN and CDR2 SYDVKM. The CDR3 length is 13 residues. Trimming took 4 bases from V and 5 from J, leaving 10 bases between them. CDR3 bases: TGTGCCAGCAGTTCCGGGTGGGGAGATACGCAGTATTTT. The encoded protein is CASSSGWGDTQYF.

This clonotype was recorded at least ten times. CDR3 DNA sequence: TGCGCCAGCAGTCTAGCGAGGTCTGGCTCCTACAATGAGCAGTTCTTC. Residues: CASSLARSGSYNEQFF. The J gene is TRBJ2-1, the V gene TRBV4-1, with D tentatively TRBD2 (6 bases). This CDR3 contains 16 residues. V lost 6 bases and J lost 0, with 15 bases in between. Germline V gene sequence: CDR1 MGHRA, CDR2 YSYEKL.

This chain joins TRBV27 and TRBJ1-2; D is possibly TRBD1 (6 bases). Germline V gene sequence: CDR1 MNHEY, CDR2 SMNVEV (reference sequence). The CDR3 is 13 amino acids. V was clipped by 6 bases and J by 6 bases, with 14 bases between them. CDR3 protein: CASRPTGRNGYTF. The CDR3 DNA is TGTGCCAGCAGACCGACAGGAAGAAATGGCTACACCTTC.

This clonotype showed up just once. The DNA for the CDR3 is TGTGCCAGCAGCTTTTTTGAAGTAAGAGATACGCAGTATTTT. Its translation: CASSFFEVRDTQYF. This chain joins TRBV7-9 and TRBJ2-3; D is ambiguous. With 3 bases removed from V and 5 bases from J, the gap between germline ends came to 12 bases. This CDR3 is built from 14 residues. The germline V gene encodes CDR1 SEHNR and CDR2 FQNEAQ (reference sequence).

Of note for this clonotype: A read error may be the cause here, since a much bigger clone is one base away. The DNA for the CDR3 is TGTGCCAGCAGCTTCGCGCCTAGCTCCTACAATGAGCAGTTCTTC. The encoded protein is CASSFAPSSYNEQFF. The V and J genes are TRBV4-2 and TRBJ2-1; D unclear. Per the germline V gene, CDR1 is LGHNA and CDR2 is YNFKEQ. The germline V and J ends were trimmed by 5 bases and 0 bases, with 11 bases remaining between them. The CDR3 runs to 15 residues.

This clonotype was seen only once. A read error is possible here, since a much larger clone lies one base away. The chain joins TRBV12-3 or TRBV12-4 to TRBJ2-3; perhaps TRBD1 as D (6 bases). CDR3 length: 14 amino acids. CDR3 amino acids: CASSLTQGSDAQYF. The DNA of the CDR3 is TGTGCCAGCAGTTTAACGCAGGGGTCAGATGCGCAGTATTTT.

The chain is built from TRBV25-1 and TRBJ1-4, with D perhaps matching TRBD1 (6 bases). V gave up 6 bases and J gave up 10 bases, with 18 bases separating them. The germline CDR1 and CDR2 sequences are MGHDK and SYGVNS. The CDR3 is made up of 14 amino acids. DNA for the CDR3: TGTGCCAGCAGAAGACGGGGGGCAGAAGGAAAACTGTTTTTT. The encoded protein is CASRRRGAEGKLFF.

The chain couples TRBV12-5 to TRBJ2-5; 9 positions agree with TRBD1. Judging by the DNA end, TRBJ2-7 fits better; the J call may be wrong. Germline assignment: CDR1 LGHNT and CDR2 FRNRAP. The CDR3 loop spans 17 amino acids. DNA of the CDR3: TGTGCTAGTGGTTTGGCCTACCCGGGACAGGGACCCTACGAGCAGTACTTC. Translation gives CASGLAYPGQGPYEQYF.

This clonotype was observed a single time. The rearrangement uses TRBV2 and TRBJ2-4; 9 bases map to TRBD1. The J call is in doubt because the DNA end fits TRBJ2-7 better. This CDR3 spans 13 amino acids. Per germline, CDR1 SNHLY and CDR2 FYNNEI. CDR3 sequence: CASKPGQGGEQYF. The CDR3 DNA follows: TGTGCCAGCAAGCCGGGACAGGGAGGCGAGCAGTACTTC.